The entry below gives a single T cell receptor (beta chain) sequence along with its context. This record belongs to a study of preoperative IRX-2 immunotherapy in early breast cancer. Treatment in this sample: preoperative locoregional IRX-2 cytokine immunotherapy. Patients received preoperative, locoregional IRX-2 cytokine immunotherapy in a phase Ib study. This CDR3 contains 14 residues. V was pared by 6 bases and J by 5 bases, with 16 bases between. The germline gives CDR1 MRHNA, CDR2 SNTAGT. The method was immunoSEQ multiplex PCR; TCRdb's version includes in-frame clones alone and lacks a portion of them. Of roughly 62,000 clones in the sample, roughly 95% were seen once.

This specimen was acquired from a patient treated with IRX-2 immunotherapy. J is TRBJ1-1 and V is TRBV6-4; D unresolved. The clonotype was recovered from a human donor with breast cancer. The CDR3 DNA follows: TGTGCCAGCAGCCCCCAGCCGGGTGAGACTGAAGCTTTCTTT. Protein product: CASSPQPGETEAFF.